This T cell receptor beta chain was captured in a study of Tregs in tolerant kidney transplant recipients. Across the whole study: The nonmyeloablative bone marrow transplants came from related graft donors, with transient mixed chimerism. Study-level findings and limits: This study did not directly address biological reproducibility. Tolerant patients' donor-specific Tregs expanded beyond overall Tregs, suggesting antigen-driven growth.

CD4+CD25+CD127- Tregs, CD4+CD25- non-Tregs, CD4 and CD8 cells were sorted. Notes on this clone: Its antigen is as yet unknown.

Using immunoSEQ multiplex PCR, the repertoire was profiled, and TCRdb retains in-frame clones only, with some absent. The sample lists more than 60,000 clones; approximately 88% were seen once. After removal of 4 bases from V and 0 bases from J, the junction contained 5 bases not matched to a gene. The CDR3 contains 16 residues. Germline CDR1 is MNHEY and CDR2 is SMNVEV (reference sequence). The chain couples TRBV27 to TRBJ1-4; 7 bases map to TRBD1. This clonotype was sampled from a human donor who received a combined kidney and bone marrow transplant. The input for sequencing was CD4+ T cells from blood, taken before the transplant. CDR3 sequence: CASSYRGTATNEKLFF. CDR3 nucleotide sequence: TGTGCCAGCAGTTACAGGGGTACTGCAACTAATGAAAAACTGTTTTTT.